This entry features one T cell receptor (beta chain) sequence. The study ran its PCR with 60 Vbeta and 13 Jbeta primers. Assay used: immunoSEQ multiplex PCR; TCRdb lists only in-frame clones, some missing. The sample shows about 88,000 clones, 85% to 90% of them seen only once. The sample is drawn from a study of cytomegalovirus exposure and HLA in healthy donors. Study-wide context: Caucasian-associated ancestry cluster membership applied to about 77% of nearly 400 genotyped donors.

The CDR3 totals 15 residues. V trimming: 4 bases; J trimming: 7 bases; junction bases outside the gene matches: 12. Germline CDR1 is MNHEY and CDR2 is SVGAGI. The sample was PBMCs. The chain recombines TRBV6-5 with TRBJ1-2; 7 bases are a match to TRBD1. The clonotype originates from a man aged 18 to 30 in good health and CMV-seronegative. The CDR3 coding sequence is TGTGCCAGCAGTTCCTCGATCATGACAGGGTTTGGCTACACCTTC. Translation gives CASSSSIMTGFGYTF.